These 10 T cell receptor beta chains were sequenced from one sample in a study of CD8 T cells in Susac syndrome. When the RNA was reverse transcribed, random hexamers were used with an input of roughly 0.5 to 1 ug. One entry per CDR3 protein results from TCRdb running MiXCR on the immunoSEQ multiplex PCR reads. Of about 52,000 distinct CDR3 sequences detected, roughly 93% appear once; the ten largest clones hold roughly 0.5%. The sequenced sample was CD8+ T cells from PBMCs. The origin of the receptors is a human donor with multiple sclerosis.

The CDR3 DNA sequence: TGCAGCGTTCATGGGGCAGGGGATGGCTACACCTTC. Its translation is CSVHGAGDGYTF. The gene calls are TRBV29-1 and TRBJ1-2, with D tentatively TRBD1 (6 bases). CDR3 length equals 12 residues. Trimming left V 5 bases short and J 6 bases short, with 13 bases between. CDR1 is SQVTM and CDR2 is ANQGSEA in the germline V gene.

The chain uses TRBV12-3 or TRBV12-4 and TRBJ2-3, with 7 bases aligning to TRBD2. V dropped 2 bases and J dropped 5; count of bases not matched to a gene: 4. The length of the CDR3 is 14 residues. CDR3 protein: CASSLLGEGDTQYF. CDR3 bases: TGTGCCAGCAGTTTACTAGGGGAGGGAGATACGCAGTATTTT.

This clonotype was detected only once. This rearrangement joins TRBV28 to TRBJ1-2; D is uncertain. V lost 5 bases and J lost 6, with 28 bases in between. This CDR3 has 18 residues. The germline gives CDR1 MDHEN, CDR2 SYDVKM. The CDR3 spells CASSPILAERFPTNGYTF. The CDR3 DNA reads TGTGCCAGCAGTCCCATCCTGGCGGAACGGTTTCCGACGAATGGCTACACCTTC.

DNA of the CDR3: TGTGCCAGCAGCTTCCCACGACAGGGGGTAGACGACGAGCAGTACTTC. Residues: CASSFPRQGVDDEQYF. The chain joins TRBV7-9 to TRBJ2-7, with 9 bases that match TRBD1. Germline V gives CDR1 SEHNR, CDR2 FQNEAQ (reference sequence). Trimming took 3 bases from V and 5 from J; bases not matched to a gene: 11. This CDR3 region has 16 residues.

This chain connects TRBV12-5 to TRBJ1-1; D not resolved. V was clipped by 1 base and J by 3 bases, with 9 bases between them. Germline V gives CDR1 LGHNT, CDR2 FRNRAP. CDR3 size: 14 residues. The CDR3 coding sequence is TGTGCTAGTGGTTTGGCTGGAGCCTACACTGAAGCTTTCTTT. Its translation: CASGLAGAYTEAFF. Supplemented by reference TRBV12-5 and TRBJ1-1, the full variable domain reads DARVTQTPRHKVTEMGQEVTMRCQPILGHNTVFWYRQTMMQGLELLAYFRNRAPLDDSGMPKDRFSAEMPDATLATLKIQPSEPRDSAVYFCASGLAGAYTEAFFGQGTRLTVV.

The chain uses TRBV7-2 and TRBJ2-7; unclear D gene. This CDR3 is built from 13 residues. Trimming removed 5 bases at V and 2 bases at J, with 10 bases between. Germline V gene data show CDR1 as SGHTA and CDR2 as FQGNSA. CDR3 coding DNA: TGTGCCAGCAGCGTGACCGCCGCCTACGAGCAGTACTTC. Amino acids: CASSVTAAYEQYF.

The chain combines TRBV28 with TRBJ2-7, with TRBD1 matching over 9 bases. J gave up 4 bases and V 8 bases, and 3 bases lay outside the gene matches. The CDR3 is 12 amino acids. In germline, CDR1 is MDHEN, CDR2 SYDVKM. The CDR3 reads CASVDRGYEQYF. DNA for the CDR3: TGTGCCAGCGTGGACAGGGGTTACGAGCAGTACTTC.

This chain connects TRBV10-3 to TRBJ2-3, with TRBD1 matching over 9 bases. V lost 4 bases to trimming and J lost 4 bases; unmatched junction nucleotides: 6. This CDR3 region has 15 residues. Germline CDR1 reads ENHRY; CDR2 reads SYGVKD. CDR3: CAISARDRVADTQYF. For the CDR3, the DNA is TGTGCCATCAGTGCCCGGGACAGGGTGGCAGATACGCAGTATTTT.

V usage is TRBV4-3 and J usage is TRBJ1-6; D is ambiguous. V lost 7 bases to trimming and J lost 0 bases, with 10 bases between them. The CDR3 consists of 15 residues. Germline values: CDR1 LGHNA, CDR2 YSLEER. This CDR3 is CASTTSSSYNSPLHF. DNA for the CDR3: TGCGCCAGCACCACGTCGAGCTCCTATAATTCACCCCTCCACTTT.

The V call is TRBV7-9, the J call TRBJ2-1; a possible D gene is TRBD2 (6 bases). Trimming removed 3 bases from V and 6 bases from J, with 18 bases in between. CDR3 length equals 16 residues. Looked up from germline, CDR1 is SEHNR and CDR2 is FQNEAQ (reference sequence). CDR3 in DNA: TGTGCCAGCAGCTTGAGAAGAGCGGAGGGTTTCAATGAGCAGTTCTTC. Its translation is CASSLRRAEGFNEQFF. The entire variable domain, with the rest obtained from reference TRBV7-9 and TRBJ2-1, is as follows: DTGVSQNPRHKITKRGQNVTFRCDPISEHNRLYWYRQTLGQGPEFLTYFQNEAQLEKSRLLSDRFSAERPKGSFSTLEIQRTEQGDSAMYLCASSLRRAEGFNEQFFGPGTRLTVL.